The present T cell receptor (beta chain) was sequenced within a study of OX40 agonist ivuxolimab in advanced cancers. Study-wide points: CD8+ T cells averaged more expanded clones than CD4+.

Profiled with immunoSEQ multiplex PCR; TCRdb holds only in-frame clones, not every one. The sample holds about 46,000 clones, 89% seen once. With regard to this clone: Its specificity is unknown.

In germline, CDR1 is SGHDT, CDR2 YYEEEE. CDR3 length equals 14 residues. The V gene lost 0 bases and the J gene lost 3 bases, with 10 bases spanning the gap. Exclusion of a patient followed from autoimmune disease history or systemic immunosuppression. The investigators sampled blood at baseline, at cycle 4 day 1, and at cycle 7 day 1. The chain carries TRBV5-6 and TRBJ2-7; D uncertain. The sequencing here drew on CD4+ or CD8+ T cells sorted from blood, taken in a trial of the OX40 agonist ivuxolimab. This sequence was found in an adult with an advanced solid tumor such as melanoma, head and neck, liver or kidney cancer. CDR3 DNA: TGTGCCAGCAGCTTGGAAAGAGGTTTCTACGAGCAGTACTTC. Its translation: CASSLERGFYEQYF.